Sequencing of this TCR beta chain was carried out in a study of PD-1 blockade in classical Hodgkin lymphoma. Study-wide context: Patients were infused with nivolumab 3 mg/kg every 2 weeks.

Data came from immunoSEQ multiplex PCR; TCRdb stores just in-frame clones and leaves some out. The sample includes fewer than 90,000 clones, about 92% seen only once; the top ten take under 9.5%. Following autologous stem cell transplantation, relapse occurred in every patient, and exposure to brentuximab vedotin varied. The V end was cut by 8 bases, the J end by 5 bases, with 9 bases between. CDR1 and CDR2 from the germline V gene are LGHNA and YSLEER. CDR3 length: 11 amino acids. Note on this clone: What it recognizes is unknown.

Findings and caveats of the study: The CD4+ diversity rise by C4D1 was clearest in complete responders. Relative to healthy donors, newly diagnosed patients reportedly had lower baseline TCR diversity, which was reported as lower still in relapsed/refractory patients. Patients newly diagnosed and complete responders had comparable baseline diversity.

The chain employs TRBV4-3 and TRBJ1-1; D call uncertain. The TCR was taken from a human donor with classical Hodgkin lymphoma. Source: peripheral blood mononuclear cells (PBMCs), taken at baseline. CDR3 nucleotides: TGCGCCAGCGGGTTCCGGACTGAAGCTTTCTTT. This encodes CASGFRTEAFF.